This T cell receptor beta chain was captured in a study of blood T cell repertoires in COVID-19. V shed 5 bases and J shed 0 bases, with 10 bases lying between them. The CDR3 consists of 15 residues. Germline lookup yields CDR1 SNHLY and CDR2 FYNNEI. TCRdb's copy holds only in-frame clones and misses some; the assay was immunoSEQ multiplex PCR. The data hold approximately 260,000 clones, with 86% observed a single time. The study recruited people aged about 18 to 90 years across approximately 24 US areas. This receptor was identified in a woman aged 35 to 49 with acute COVID-19. The sample comprised PBMCs or T cells enriched from blood (not recorded which). This chain connects TRBV2 to TRBJ2-2; TRBD1 is a possible D gene (5 bases). The chain's CDR3 is CASSQDRPNTGELFF. CDR3 sequence (DNA): TGTGCCAGCAGTCAAGACAGACCGAACACCGGGGAGCTGTTTTTT.